The clone carrying this T cell receptor (beta chain) was picked up a small number of times. The target antigen is unknown. This entry comes from a study of spatial heterogeneity in lung cancer. On the study more broadly: When follow-up PBMC samples existed, they were sequenced (at a median of about 2 years after resection). Findings and caveats of the study: Resection saw ubiquitous expanded tumor TCRs appear in blood more than follow-up did.

CDR1 and CDR2 from the germline V gene are MNHEY and SVGAGI. After removal of 0 bases from V and 2 bases from J, the junction contained 6 bases not matched to a gene. This CDR3 has 16 residues. As for time point: blood at routine non-recurrence follow-up after resection. Material for sequencing was whole RNA from tumor, nontumor lung or frozen PBMC, left unsorted. TCRdb re-called the 5' RACE reads through MiXCR, storing one row per CDR3 protein. Seen here are 25,000 to 35,000 distinct CDR3 sequences, about 5.3% observed once, and the top ten hold 20% to 25%. The rearrangement uses TRBV6-5 and TRBJ2-7, with TRBD2 matching 8 bases. The clonotype comes from a female donor with early-stage non-small cell lung cancer. The sequencing here drew on PBMCs, taken at follow-up. The CDR3 bases are TGTGCCAGCAGTTACTCGAAGGCGGGAGGTACCTACGAGCAGTACTTC. It encodes CASSYSKAGGTYEQYF.